The present TCR beta chain was sequenced within a study of blood T cell repertoires in COVID-19. Turning to the study itself: The United States, Italy and Spain were the sources of the acute and convalescent COVID-19 samples. PBMCs, B-cell-depleted T cells, or T cells provided the cDNA or gDNA that made up the material.

The ends were cut back, 6 bases at V and 3 bases at J, with 14 bases in the middle. Germline V gene data show CDR1 as MNHEY and CDR2 as SVGEGT. CDR3 length equals 14 residues. The repertoire was sequenced with immunoSEQ multiplex PCR; TCRdb's copy has only in-frame clones and lacks some. The repertoire consists of fewer than 200,000 clones, with around nine tenths occurring once and the leading ten covering 2.7%. The receptor was isolated from a man in his forties with active or convalescent COVID-19. The material sequenced was peripheral blood. The chain combines TRBV6-2 or TRBV6-3 with TRBJ1-1; maybe TRBD1 (6 bases). As DNA, the CDR3 is TGTGCCAGCAGCCCCCACAGGGTCGACACTGAAGCTTTCTTT. It specifies CASSPHRVDTEAFF.